A selection of T cell receptor beta chains follows, all from one sample in a study of response to subunit inactivated influenza vaccine. From the RT-PCR reads, TCRdb called clonotypes with MiXCR, one entry per CDR3 protein. The sample holds about 800,000 distinct CDR3 sequences; 20% to 25% are singletons and the top ten take 10%. The sample consisted of PBMCs from blood, taken roughly 5 days after vaccination. The source of these receptors is a man aged 50 to 60 who received an inactivated influenza vaccine. The CDR3 runs from the conserved cysteine through the conserved F or W. Expanded clones are given a class, and other clones once, few, many or no size at all.

abundance	v_gene	j_gene	CDR3aa
.	TRBV6-5	TRBJ2-5	CASSYSTGTSANVQETQYF
.	TRBV30	TRBJ1-1	CAWVGQGKDAFF
few	TRBV12-3/TRBV12-4	TRBJ2-5	CASSLGQGRQETQYF
.	TRBV12-3/TRBV12-4	TRBJ2-1	CASSSSGTFLGNEQFF
few	TRBV5-5	TRBJ2-7	CASKLQGSPYEQYF
.	TRBV12-3/TRBV12-4	TRBJ1-4	CASRPSGADEKLFF
few	TRBV10-3	TRBJ2-1	CAINGQGSNEQFF
few	TRBV20-1	TRBJ1-1	CSARGPSQKNTEAFF
.	TRBV20-1	TRBJ2-3	CSASSAGGPDTDTQYF
many	TRBV15	TRBJ2-2	CATRYNGELFF
few	TRBV3-1	TRBJ2-5	CASSQVGIAQYF
many	TRBV20-1	TRBJ1-6	CSARDARGGSPLHF
few	TRBV10-2	TRBJ2-7	CASSPGTGGLGEQYF
once	TRBV5-1	TRBJ2-7	CASSLDGGQGAREQYF
.	TRBV3-1	TRBJ2-5	CASSQEKQGLQTQYF
.	TRBV12-3/TRBV12-4	TRBJ1-1	CASSIRIDHTEAFF
.	TRBV20-1	TRBJ2-1	CSAWTSGGYNEQFF
few	TRBV20-1	TRBJ2-7	CSASSGRGYVYEQYF
.	TRBV4-1	TRBJ2-1	CASSQARAGVAYNEQFF
.	TRBV19	TRBJ2-7	CASSAGQGSSYEQYF
.	TRBV7-2	TRBJ1-5	CASSAGDRGRGQPQHF
.	TRBV5-1	TRBJ2-3	CASSPGALVDTQYF
many	TRBV11-1	TRBJ2-6	CASRLSGANVLTF
many	TRBV5-1	TRBJ2-1	CASSLTVSSGGANEQFF
.	TRBV5-1	TRBJ2-2	CASSLGPLTTGELFF
few	TRBV6-2/TRBV6-3	TRBJ2-2	CASSYVTAGELFF
many	TRBV5-1	TRBJ1-5	CASSLDGLGNQPQHF
few	TRBV12-3/TRBV12-4	TRBJ2-5	CASSLGVGIETQYF
few	TRBV7-2	TRBJ2-7	CASSFGRYYEQYF
.	TRBV7-9	TRBJ1-2	CASSSGDRANGYTF
few	TRBV20-1	TRBJ1-1	CSARAGGLNTEAFF
few	TRBV20-1	TRBJ2-7	CSAIPTTNPNYEQYF
few	TRBV5-1	TRBJ2-7	CASRSGLNEQYF
few	TRBV7-9	TRBJ1-2	CASSSATGNGYTF
.	TRBV4-3	TRBJ2-1	CASSFMAGNEQFF
.	TRBV20-1	TRBJ2-4	CSARDLGTGGTKNIQYF
few	TRBV29-1	TRBJ2-7	CSASRETLGEQYF
.	TRBV5-6	TRBJ1-6	CASSRSSRGRNSPLHF
few	TRBV20-1	TRBJ2-5	CSARRLAGAIQETQYF
few	TRBV29-1	TRBJ2-3	CSVDRGSTDTQYF
few	TRBV12-3/TRBV12-4	TRBJ2-3	CASSRGESTDTQYF
few	TRBV6-5	TRBJ2-7	CASSYSYARGIYEQYF
.	TRBV9	TRBJ2-7	CASSAEAYSYEQYF
.	TRBV28	TRBJ2-1	CASSETGLANNEQFF
.	TRBV4-2	TRBJ2-1	CASSQRTSGTGEQFF
many	TRBV20-1	TRBJ1-5	CSALGQGNQPQHF
.	TRBV20-1	TRBJ2-7	CSARSMTSGGAYEQYF
once	TRBV7-9	TRBJ1-4	CASSLGSRRAEKLFF
few	TRBV6-5	TRBJ1-1	CASSHGQPNTEAFF
.	TRBV12-3/TRBV12-4	TRBJ2-3	CASRMTGTDTQYF
few	TRBV4-3	TRBJ1-2	CASSFRDSKYGYTF